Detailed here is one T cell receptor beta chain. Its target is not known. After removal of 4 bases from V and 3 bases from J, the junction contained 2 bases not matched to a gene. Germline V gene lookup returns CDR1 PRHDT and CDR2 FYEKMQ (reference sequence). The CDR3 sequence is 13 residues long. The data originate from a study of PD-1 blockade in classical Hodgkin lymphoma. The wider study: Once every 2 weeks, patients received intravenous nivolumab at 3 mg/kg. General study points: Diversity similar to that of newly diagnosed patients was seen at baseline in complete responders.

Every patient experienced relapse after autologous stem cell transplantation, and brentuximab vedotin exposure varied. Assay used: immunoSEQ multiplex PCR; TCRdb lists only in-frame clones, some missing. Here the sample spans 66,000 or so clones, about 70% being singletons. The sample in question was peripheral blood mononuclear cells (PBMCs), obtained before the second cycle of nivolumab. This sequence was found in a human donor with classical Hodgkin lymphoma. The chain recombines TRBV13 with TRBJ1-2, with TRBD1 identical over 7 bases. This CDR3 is CASSSQGDYGYTF. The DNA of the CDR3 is TGTGCCAGCAGCTCGCAGGGGGACTATGGCTACACCTTC.